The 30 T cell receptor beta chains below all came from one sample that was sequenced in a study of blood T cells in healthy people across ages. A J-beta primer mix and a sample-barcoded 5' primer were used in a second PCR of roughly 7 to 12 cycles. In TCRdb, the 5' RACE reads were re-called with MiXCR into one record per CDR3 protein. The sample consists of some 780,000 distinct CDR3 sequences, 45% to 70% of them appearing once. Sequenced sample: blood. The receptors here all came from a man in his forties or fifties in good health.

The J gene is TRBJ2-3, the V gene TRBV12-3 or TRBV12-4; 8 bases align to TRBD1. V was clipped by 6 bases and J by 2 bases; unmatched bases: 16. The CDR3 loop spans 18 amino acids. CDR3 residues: CASRSRMRQGTLTDTQYF. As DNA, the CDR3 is TGTGCCAGCAGGTCCCGCATGAGACAGGGGACGCTCACAGATACGCAGTATTTT.

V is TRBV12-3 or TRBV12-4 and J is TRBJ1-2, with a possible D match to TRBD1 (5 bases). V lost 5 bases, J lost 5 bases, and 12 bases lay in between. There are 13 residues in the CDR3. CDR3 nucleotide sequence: TGTGCCAGCAGTGAAACAGGATTTTATGGCTACACCTTC. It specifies CASSETGFYGYTF.

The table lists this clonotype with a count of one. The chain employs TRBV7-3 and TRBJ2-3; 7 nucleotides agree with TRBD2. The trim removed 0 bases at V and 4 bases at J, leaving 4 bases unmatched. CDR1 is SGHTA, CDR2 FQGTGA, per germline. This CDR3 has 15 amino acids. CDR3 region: CASSLTAGSADTQYF. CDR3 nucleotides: TGTGCCAGCAGCTTAACAGCGGGGAGCGCAGATACGCAGTATTTT.

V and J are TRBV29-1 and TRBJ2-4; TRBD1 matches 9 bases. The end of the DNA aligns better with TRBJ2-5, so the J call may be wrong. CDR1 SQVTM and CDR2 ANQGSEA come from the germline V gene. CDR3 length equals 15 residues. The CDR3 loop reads CSVGLWTGVLETQYF. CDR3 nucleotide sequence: TGCAGCGTTGGTTTATGGACAGGGGTTCTGGAGACCCAGTACTTC.

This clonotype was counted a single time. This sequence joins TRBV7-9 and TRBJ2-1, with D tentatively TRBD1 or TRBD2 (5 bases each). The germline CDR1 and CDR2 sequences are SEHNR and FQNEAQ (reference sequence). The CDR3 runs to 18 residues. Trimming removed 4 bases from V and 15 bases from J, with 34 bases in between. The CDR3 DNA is TGTGCCAGCAGCTCGGTCCCTGGCGGCCCTGCCCTGAATGGGGACCGGTTCTTC. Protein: CASSSVPGGPALNGDRFF.

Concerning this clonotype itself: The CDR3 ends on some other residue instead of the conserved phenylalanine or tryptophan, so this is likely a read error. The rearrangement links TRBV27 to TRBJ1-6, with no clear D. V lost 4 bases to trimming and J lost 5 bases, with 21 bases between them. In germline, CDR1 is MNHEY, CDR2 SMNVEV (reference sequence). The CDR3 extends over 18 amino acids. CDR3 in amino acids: CASSSSGPGSYDNSPLHL. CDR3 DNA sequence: TGTGCCAGCAGTTCCTCGGGCCCGGGCTCCTATGATAATTCACCCCTCCACCTT.

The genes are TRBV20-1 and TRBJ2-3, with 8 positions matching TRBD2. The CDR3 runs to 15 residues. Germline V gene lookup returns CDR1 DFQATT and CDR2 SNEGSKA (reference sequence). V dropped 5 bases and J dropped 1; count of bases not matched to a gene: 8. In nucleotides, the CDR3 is TGCAGTGCTGAGTTCTATAGCGGGGGCACAGATACGCAGTATTTT. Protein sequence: CSAEFYSGGTDTQYF.

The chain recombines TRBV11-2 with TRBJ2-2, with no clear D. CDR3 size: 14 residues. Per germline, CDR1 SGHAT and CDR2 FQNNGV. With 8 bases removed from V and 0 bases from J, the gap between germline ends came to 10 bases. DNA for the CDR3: TGTGCCAGCGTCAGACACACGAACACCGGGGAGCTGTTTTTT. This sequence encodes CASVRHTNTGELFF.

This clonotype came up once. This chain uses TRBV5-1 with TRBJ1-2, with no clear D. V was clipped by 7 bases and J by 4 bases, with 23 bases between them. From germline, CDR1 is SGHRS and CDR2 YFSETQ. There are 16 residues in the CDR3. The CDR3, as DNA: TGCGCCAGCCGCCCTTTGCCAGATTCTATACGCTATGGCTACACCTTC. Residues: CASRPLPDSIRYGYTF.

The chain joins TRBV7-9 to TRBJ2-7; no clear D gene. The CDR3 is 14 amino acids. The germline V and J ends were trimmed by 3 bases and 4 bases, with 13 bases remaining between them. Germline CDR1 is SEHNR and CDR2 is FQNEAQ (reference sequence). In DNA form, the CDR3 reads TGTGCCAGCAGCTTTCGAGACGGTGATTACGAGCAGTACTTC. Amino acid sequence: CASSFRDGDYEQYF.

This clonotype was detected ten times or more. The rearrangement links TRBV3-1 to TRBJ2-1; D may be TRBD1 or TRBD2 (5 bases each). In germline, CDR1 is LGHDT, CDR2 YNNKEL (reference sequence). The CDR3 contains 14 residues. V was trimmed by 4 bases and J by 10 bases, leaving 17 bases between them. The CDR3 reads CASSRGIAEREQFF. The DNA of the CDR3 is TGTGCCAGCAGCCGGGGGATAGCCGAGAGGGAGCAGTTCTTC.

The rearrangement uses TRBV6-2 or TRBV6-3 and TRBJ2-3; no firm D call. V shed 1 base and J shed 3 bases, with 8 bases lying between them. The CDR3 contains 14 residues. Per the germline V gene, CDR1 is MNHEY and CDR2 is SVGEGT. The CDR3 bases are TGTGCCAGCAGTTACTTTGGCGATACAGATACGCAGTATTTT. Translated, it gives CASSYFGDTDTQYF.

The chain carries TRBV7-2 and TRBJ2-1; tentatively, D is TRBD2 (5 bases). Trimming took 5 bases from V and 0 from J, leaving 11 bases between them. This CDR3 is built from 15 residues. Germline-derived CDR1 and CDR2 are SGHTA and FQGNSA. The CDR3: CASSLQRSSYNEQFF. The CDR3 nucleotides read TGTGCCAGCAGCCTACAGCGGAGCTCCTACAATGAGCAGTTCTTC. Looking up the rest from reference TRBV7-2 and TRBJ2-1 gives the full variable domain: GAGVSQSPSNKVTEKGKDVELRCDPISGHTALYWYRQSLGQGLEFLIYFQGNSAPDKSGLPSDRFSAERTGGSVSTLTIQRTQQEDSAVYLCASSLQRSSYNEQFFGPGTRLTVL.

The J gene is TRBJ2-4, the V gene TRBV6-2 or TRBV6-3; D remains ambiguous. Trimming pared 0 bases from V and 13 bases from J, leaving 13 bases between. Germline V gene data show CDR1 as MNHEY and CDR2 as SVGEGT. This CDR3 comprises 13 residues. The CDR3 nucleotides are TGTGCCAGCAGTTACTCGGCTGAAGTTGAGCAGTACTTC. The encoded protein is CASSYSAEVEQYF.

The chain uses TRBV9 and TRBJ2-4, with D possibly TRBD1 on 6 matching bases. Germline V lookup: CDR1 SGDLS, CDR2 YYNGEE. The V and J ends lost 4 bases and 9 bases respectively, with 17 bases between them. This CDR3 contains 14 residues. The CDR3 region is CASSPQGQSSIQYF. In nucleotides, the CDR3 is TGTGCCAGCAGCCCCCAGGGACAATCGAGCATTCAGTACTTC.

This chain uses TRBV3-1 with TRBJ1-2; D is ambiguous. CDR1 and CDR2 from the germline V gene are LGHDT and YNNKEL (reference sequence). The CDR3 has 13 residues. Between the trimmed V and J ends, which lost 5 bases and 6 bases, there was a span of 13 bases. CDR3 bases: TGTGCCAGCAGCGCCCGACTTGGGGATGGCTACACCTTC. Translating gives CASSARLGDGYTF.

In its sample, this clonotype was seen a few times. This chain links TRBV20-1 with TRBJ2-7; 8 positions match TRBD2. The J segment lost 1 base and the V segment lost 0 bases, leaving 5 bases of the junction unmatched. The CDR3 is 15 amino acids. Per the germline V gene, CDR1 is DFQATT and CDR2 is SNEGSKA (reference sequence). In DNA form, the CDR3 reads TGCAGTGCTAGAGATCGGCGGGGGGTTTCCTACGAGCAGTACTTC. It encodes CSARDRRGVSYEQYF.

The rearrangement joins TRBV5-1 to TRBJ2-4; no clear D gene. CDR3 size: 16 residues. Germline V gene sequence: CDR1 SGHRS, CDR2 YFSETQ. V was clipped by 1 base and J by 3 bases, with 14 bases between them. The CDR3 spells CASSLSFGEGKNIQYF. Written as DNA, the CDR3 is TGCGCCAGCAGCTTGAGTTTTGGGGAAGGCAAAAACATTCAGTACTTC.

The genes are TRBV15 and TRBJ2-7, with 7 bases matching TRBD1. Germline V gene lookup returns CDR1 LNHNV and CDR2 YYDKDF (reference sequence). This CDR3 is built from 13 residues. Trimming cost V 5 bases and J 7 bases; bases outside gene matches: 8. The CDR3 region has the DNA TGTGCCACCAGCGAGGACAGGAACAATGAGCAGTACTTC. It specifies CATSEDRNNEQYF. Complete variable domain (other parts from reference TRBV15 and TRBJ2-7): DAMVIQNPRYQVTQFGKPVTLSCSQTLNHNVMYWYQQKSSQAPKLLFHYYDKDFNNEADTPDNFQSRRPNTSFCFLDIRSPGLGDTAMYLCATSEDRNNEQYFGPGTRLTVT.

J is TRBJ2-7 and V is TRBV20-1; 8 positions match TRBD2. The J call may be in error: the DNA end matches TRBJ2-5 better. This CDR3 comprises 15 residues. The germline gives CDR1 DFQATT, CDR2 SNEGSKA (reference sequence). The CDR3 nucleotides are TGCAGTGCTAGAGATCTAGCGGGTTTCGGGGAGACCCAGTACTTC. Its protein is CSARDLAGFGETQYF.

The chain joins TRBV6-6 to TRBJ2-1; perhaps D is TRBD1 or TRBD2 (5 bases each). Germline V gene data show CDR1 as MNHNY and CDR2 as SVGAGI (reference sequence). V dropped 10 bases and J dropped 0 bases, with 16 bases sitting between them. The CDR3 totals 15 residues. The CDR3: CATMGDPSSYNEQFF. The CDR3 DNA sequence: TGTGCCACCATGGGGGATCCTAGCTCCTACAATGAGCAGTTCTTC.

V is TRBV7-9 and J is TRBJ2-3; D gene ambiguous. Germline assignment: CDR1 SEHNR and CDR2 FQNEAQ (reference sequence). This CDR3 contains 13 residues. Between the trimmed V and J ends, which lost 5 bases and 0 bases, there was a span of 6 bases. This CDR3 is CASSQMSTDTQYF. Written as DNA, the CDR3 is TGTGCCAGCAGCCAGATGAGCACAGATACGCAGTATTTT.

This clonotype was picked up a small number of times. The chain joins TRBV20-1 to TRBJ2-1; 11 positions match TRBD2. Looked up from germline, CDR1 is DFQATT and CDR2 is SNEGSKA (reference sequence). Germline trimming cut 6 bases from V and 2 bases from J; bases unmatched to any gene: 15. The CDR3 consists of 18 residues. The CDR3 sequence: CSAHTTLAGGTPYNEQFF. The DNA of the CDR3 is TGCAGTGCCCATACTACTTTAGCGGGAGGGACCCCCTACAATGAGCAGTTCTTC.

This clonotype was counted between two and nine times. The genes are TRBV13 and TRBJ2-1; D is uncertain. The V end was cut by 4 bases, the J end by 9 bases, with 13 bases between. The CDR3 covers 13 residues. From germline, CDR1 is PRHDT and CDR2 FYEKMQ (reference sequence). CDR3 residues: CASSSSLKPEQFF. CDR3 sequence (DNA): TGTGCCAGCAGCTCCTCCCTAAAGCCTGAGCAGTTCTTC.

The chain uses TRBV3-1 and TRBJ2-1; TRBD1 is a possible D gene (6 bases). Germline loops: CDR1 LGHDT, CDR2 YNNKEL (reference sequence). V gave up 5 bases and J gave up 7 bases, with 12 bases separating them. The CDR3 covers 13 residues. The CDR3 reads CASSSGVVNEQFF. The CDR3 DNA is TGTGCCAGCAGCTCAGGGGTGGTGAATGAGCAGTTCTTC.

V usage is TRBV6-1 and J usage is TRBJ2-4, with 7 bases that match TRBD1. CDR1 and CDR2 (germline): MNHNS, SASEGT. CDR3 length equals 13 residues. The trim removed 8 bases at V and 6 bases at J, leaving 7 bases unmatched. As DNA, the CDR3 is TGTGCCAGCTCAGACAGGGCCCCAAACATTCAGTACTTC. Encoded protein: CASSDRAPNIQYF.

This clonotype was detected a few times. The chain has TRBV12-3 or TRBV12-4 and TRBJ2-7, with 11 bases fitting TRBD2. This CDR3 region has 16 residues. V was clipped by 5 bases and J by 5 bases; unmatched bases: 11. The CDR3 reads CASSPPVLAGVNEQYF. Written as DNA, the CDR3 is TGTGCCAGCAGTCCCCCTGTACTAGCGGGAGTCAACGAGCAGTACTTC.

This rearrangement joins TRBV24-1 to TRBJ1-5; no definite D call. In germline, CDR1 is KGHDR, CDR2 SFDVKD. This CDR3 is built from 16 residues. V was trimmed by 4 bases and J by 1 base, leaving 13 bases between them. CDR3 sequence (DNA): TGTGCCACCAGTGACCGGCGTCCTGGGAGCAATCAGCCCCAGCATTTT. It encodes CATSDRRPGSNQPQHF.

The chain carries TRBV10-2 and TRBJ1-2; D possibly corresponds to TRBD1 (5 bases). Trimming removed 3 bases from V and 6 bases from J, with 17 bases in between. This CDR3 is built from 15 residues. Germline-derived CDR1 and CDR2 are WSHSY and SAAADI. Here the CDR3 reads CASSDFQGPMDGYTF. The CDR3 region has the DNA TGCGCCAGCAGTGATTTTCAGGGTCCTATGGATGGCTACACCTTC.

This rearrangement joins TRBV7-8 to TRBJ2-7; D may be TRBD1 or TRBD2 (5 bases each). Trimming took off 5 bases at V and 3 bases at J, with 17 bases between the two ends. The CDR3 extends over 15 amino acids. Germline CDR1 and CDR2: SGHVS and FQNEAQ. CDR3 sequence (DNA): TGTGCCAGCAGCCTTGGTTCGGGGCGGTACTACGAGCAGTACTTC. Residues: CASSLGSGRYYEQYF.